This T cell receptor beta chain appears in the sequencing data of a study of blood T cell repertoires in COVID-19. Overall study: Acute-phase and convalescent COVID-19 samples originated in the United States, Italy and Spain.

Trimming took off 3 bases at V and 8 bases at J, with 26 bases between the two ends. Germline V lookup: CDR1 MDHEN, CDR2 SYDVKM. The CDR3 contains 18 residues. Source study methods: The assay estimated nucleated cells by amplifying reference gene primers. Only in-frame clones appear in the TCRdb table, and some are missing; sequencing was by immunoSEQ multiplex PCR. V and J calls and clone size come straight from that table; D and trimming were deduced from the DNA. The sample records fewer than 65,000 clones, roughly 85% being singletons. The material sequenced was peripheral blood. The chain has TRBV28 and TRBJ1-5; weak D call: TRBD1 (5 bases). This receptor was identified in a man between 65 and 85 years old with acute or convalescent COVID-19. This chain's CDR3 is CASSFWDRGGLREEPQHF. CDR3 bases: TGTGCCAGCAGTTTTTGGGATAGGGGAGGTCTACGAGAAGAGCCCCAGCATTTT.